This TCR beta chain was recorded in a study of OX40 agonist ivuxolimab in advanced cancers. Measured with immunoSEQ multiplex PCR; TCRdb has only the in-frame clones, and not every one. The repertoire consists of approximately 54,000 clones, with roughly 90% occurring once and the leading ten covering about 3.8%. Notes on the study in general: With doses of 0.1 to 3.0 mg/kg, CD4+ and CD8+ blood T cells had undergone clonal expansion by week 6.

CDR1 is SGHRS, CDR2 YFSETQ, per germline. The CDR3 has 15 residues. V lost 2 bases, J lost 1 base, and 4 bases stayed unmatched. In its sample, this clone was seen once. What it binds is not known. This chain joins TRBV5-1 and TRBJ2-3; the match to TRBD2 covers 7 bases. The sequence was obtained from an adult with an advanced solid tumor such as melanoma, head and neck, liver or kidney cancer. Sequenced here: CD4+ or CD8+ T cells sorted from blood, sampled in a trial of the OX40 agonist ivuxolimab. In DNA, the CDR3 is TGCGCCAGCAGCTTTAGGCTAGCGGGCACAGATACGCAGTATTTT. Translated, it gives CASSFRLAGTDTQYF.